This entry lists 2 T cell receptor beta chains sequenced from one sample in a study of resident and recirculating memory T cells in vitiligo. Profiling relied on immunoSEQ multiplex PCR, and the TCRdb table lists in-frame clones only, not all of them. The table records some 70,000 clones, approximately 93% of them present only once. Sequenced sample: blood. The source is a male donor with vitiligo.

The rearrangement joins TRBV7-9 to TRBJ2-6; D is possibly TRBD2 (5 bases). The CDR3 is made up of 15 amino acids. Trimming removed 5 bases at V and 2 bases at J, with 10 bases between. Germline V gene sequence: CDR1 SEHNR, CDR2 FQNEAQ (reference sequence). The CDR3 DNA sequence: TGTGCCAGCAGCCCGCGGAGGCCTGGGGCCAACGTCCTGACTTTC. It encodes CASSPRRPGANVLTF.

The chain's CDR3 is CSVRPGLALYEQYF. DNA of the CDR3: TGCAGCGTACGTCCGGGACTAGCGCTCTACGAGCAGTACTTC. The chain recombines TRBV29-1 with TRBJ2-7; 10 bases line up with TRBD2. The V gene end was trimmed by 6 bases and the J gene end by 3 bases; junction bases not matched to a gene: 8. CDR1 is SQVTM, CDR2 ANQGSEA, per germline. This CDR3 is 14 amino acids long.